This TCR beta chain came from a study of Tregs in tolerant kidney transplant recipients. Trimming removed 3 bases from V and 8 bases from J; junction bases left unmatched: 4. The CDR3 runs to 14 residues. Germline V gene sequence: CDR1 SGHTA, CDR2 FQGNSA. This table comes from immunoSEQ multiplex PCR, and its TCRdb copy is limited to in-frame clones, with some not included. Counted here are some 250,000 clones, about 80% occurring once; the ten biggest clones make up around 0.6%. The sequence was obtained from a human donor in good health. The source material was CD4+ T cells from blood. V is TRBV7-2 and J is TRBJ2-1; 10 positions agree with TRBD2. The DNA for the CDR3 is TGTGCCAGCAGCTTTAACAGCGGGGGGGATGAGCAGTTCTTC. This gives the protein CASSFNSGGDEQFF. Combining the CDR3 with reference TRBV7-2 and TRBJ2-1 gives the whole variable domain GAGVSQSPSNKVTEKGKDVELRCDPISGHTALYWYRQSLGQGLEFLIYFQGNSAPDKSGLPSDRFSAERTGGSVSTLTIQRTQQEDSAVYLCASSFNSGGDEQFFGPGTRLTVL.